The rows below give T cell receptor beta chains drawn from one sample of a study of long-term antiretroviral therapy in people with HIV. Method: immunoSEQ multiplex PCR; TCRdb's copy keeps in-frame clones and lacks some. The sample consists of around 30,000 clones, 70% to 90% of them appearing once. The sample consisted of unsorted PBMCs, taken 3 years after starting antiretroviral therapy. Receptors originate from a man aged 40-49 years with HIV. Each CDR3 is given with its conserved first and last residue. The order of the fields is V gene, J gene, clone size, D gene, CDR3 protein, CDR3 DNA. A D gene is named only where the DNA matches it firmly. Rows give clone size only sometimes, using once, few, many, or a class for an expanded clone.

>TRBV7-9|TRBJ1-6|.|.
CASSFTGSISNSPLHF
TGTGCCAGCAGCTTTACAGGTTCGATAAGTAATTCACCCCTCCACTTT
>TRBV7-9|TRBJ2-1|.|.
CASSLGTRGEQFF
TGTGCCAGCAGCTTAGGTACCCGGGGCGAGCAGTTCTTC
>TRBV13|TRBJ2-1|.|.
CASSFASQEQFF
TGTGCCAGCAGCTTTGCCTCTCAAGAGCAGTTCTTC
>TRBV9|TRBJ1-2|.|TRBD1
CASSATGDGQGYGYTF
TGTGCCAGCAGCGCCACCGGGGATGGACAGGGGTATGGCTACACCTTC
>TRBV30|TRBJ1-2|.|.
CAWSATLTNYGYTF
TGTGCCTGGAGTGCAACATTAACTAACTATGGCTACACCTTC
>TRBV5-1|TRBJ2-6|.|.
CASSGRVVSSGANVLTF
TGCGCCAGCAGCGGCCGGGTCGTGAGCTCTGGGGCCAACGTCCTGACTTTC
>TRBV7-2|TRBJ2-7|.|TRBD2
CASSWTSGIMIEQYF
TGTGCCAGCAGCTGGACTAGCGGGATCATGATCGAGCAGTACTTC
>TRBV19|TRBJ1-3|few|.
CASKRDRSSGNTIYF
TGTGCCAGTAAGAGGGACCGCTCCTCTGGAAACACCATATATTTT
>TRBV15|TRBJ1-5|.|.
CATSSGQSRQPQHF
TGTGCCACCAGCAGCGGACAAAGTCGCCAGCCCCAGCATTTT
>TRBV2|TRBJ2-7|few|TRBD2
CASSDQQREPYEQYF
TGTGCCAGCAGTGACCAACAGCGGGAGCCCTACGAGCAGTACTTC
>TRBV27|TRBJ1-5|.|.
CASSNRGNQPQHF
TGTGCCAGCAGCAACAGGGGCAATCAGCCCCAGCATTTT
>TRBV10-3|TRBJ2-1|.|TRBD2
CAISERGDVAYNEQFF
TGTGCCATCAGTGAGCGGGGGGACGTGGCCTACAATGAGCAGTTCTTC
>TRBV27|TRBJ1-5|.|.
CASSPLLTANQPQHF
TGTGCCAGCAGTCCGCTTTTGACAGCCAATCAGCCCCAGCATTTT
>TRBV30|TRBJ2-3|.|TRBD1
CAWSQPGQGTDTQYF
TGTGCCTGGAGTCAGCCGGGACAGGGGACAGATACGCAGTATTTT
>TRBV6-1|TRBJ2-7|.|.
CASSEALATYEQYF
TGTGCCAGCAGTGAAGCATTGGCCACCTACGAGCAGTACTTC
>TRBV5-1|TRBJ2-7|.|TRBD1
CASSPTGASVGQYF
TGCGCCAGCAGCCCTACAGGGGCCTCCGTCGGGCAGTACTTC
>TRBV6-5|TRBJ2-1|.|.
CASSYSMGSEQFF
TGTGCCAGCAGTTACTCGATGGGGTCTGAGCAGTTCTTC
>TRBV6-5|TRBJ2-2|few|.
CASRYTGELFF
TGTGCCAGCAGATACACCGGGGAGCTGTTTTTT
>TRBV5-1|TRBJ1-2|.|.
CASSSLGQAAQQNGYTF
TGCGCCAGCAGCTCCTTAGGGCAGGCAGCCCAGCAGAATGGCTACACCTTC
>TRBV4-2|TRBJ2-7|.|TRBD1
CASSQDWRQGAQNEQYF
TGTGCCAGCAGCCAAGACTGGAGACAGGGGGCACAGAACGAGCAGTACTTC
>TRBV7-9|TRBJ1-2|few|.
CASSLSPSGGYTF
TGTGCCAGCAGCTTAAGCCCTTCGGGCGGCTACACCTTC
>TRBV12-5|TRBJ2-5|.|.
CASGSQGPRETQYF
TGTGCTAGTGGTTCGCAGGGACCAAGGGAGACCCAGTACTTC
>TRBV6-1|TRBJ1-4|.|.
CACDRGRDEKLFF
TGTGCCTGCGACCGGGGACGAGATGAAAAACTGTTTTTT
>TRBV19|TRBJ1-5|.|TRBD1
CASSRDRQGFNSNQPQHF
TGTGCCAGTAGCCGAGACCGACAGGGGTTTAATAGCAATCAGCCCCAGCATTTT
>TRBV6-5|TRBJ2-7|.|.
CASSKSLPYEQYF
TGTGCCAGCAGTAAAAGCCTCCCTTACGAGCAGTACTTC
>TRBV9|TRBJ2-7|few|TRBD2
CASGREGREQYF
TGTGCCAGCGGGAGGGAGGGGCGGGAGCAGTACTTC
>TRBV11-2|TRBJ1-1|.|.
CASSLEVPREAFF
TGTGCCAGCAGCTTAGAGGTGCCGAGGGAAGCTTTCTTT
>TRBV5-1|TRBJ2-1|.|.
CASSLVSGVAREQFF
TGCGCCAGCAGCTTGGTATCTGGGGTTGCACGGGAGCAGTTCTTC
>TRBV9|TRBJ1-5|once|TRBD1
CASSGTGANQPQHF
TGTGCCAGCAGCGGGACAGGAGCCAATCAGCCCCAGCATTTT
>TRBV11-3|TRBJ2-7|.|.
CASSQGGHLTYEQYF
TGTGCCAGCAGCCAAGGGGGGCACCTGACCTACGAGCAGTACTTC
>TRBV6-1|TRBJ1-2|.|.
CASSPPRGANGYTF
TGTGCCAGCAGTCCCCCGCGAGGGGCGAATGGCTACACCTTC
>TRBV11-3|TRBJ2-7|.|.
CASSLTVYEQYF
TGTGCCAGCAGCTTAACAGTCTACGAGCAGTACTTC
>TRBV30|TRBJ1-4|.|.
CAWSGPLRGGELFF
TGTGCCTGGAGTGGACCCCTCCGGGGAGGGGAACTGTTTTTT